The rows below give T cell receptor beta chains drawn from one sample of a study of a mutant IDH1 vaccine in newly diagnosed glioma. These receptors' antigens are unknown. Some clones are missing from TCRdb's copy, which holds only in-frame ones; the method was immunoSEQ multiplex PCR. The table lists about 38,000 clones, approximately 80% of them singletons. The material was PBMCs, obtained from a glioma patient whose treatment included an IDH1 peptide vaccine. The receptors originated from a man aged 50-60 years with glioma. CDR3s include the opening cysteine and the closing phenylalanine or tryptophan. The D gene is left open where the match is weak. Some rows mark clone size as missing; the rest say once, few, many or name a class of expanded clone.

J: TRBJ2-7; V: TRBV6-6; size: .; D: TRBD1; DNA: TGTGCCAGCAGGCACCGGGACAGGGCAGCCTACGAGCAGTACTTC; CDR3: CASRHRDRAAYEQYF
J: TRBJ1-1; V: TRBV30; size: few; D: .; DNA: TGTGCCTGGAGTAGTCTGGGGCTGATGAACACTGAAGCTTTCTTT; CDR3: CAWSSLGLMNTEAFF
J: TRBJ1-4; V: TRBV7-9; size: .; D: .; DNA: TGTGCCAGCAGCCTGACTGAAAAACTGTTTTTT; CDR3: CASSLTEKLFF
J: TRBJ2-2; V: TRBV5-6; size: .; D: .; DNA: TGTGCCAGCAGCTTCGATTACACCGGGGAGCTGTTTTTT; CDR3: CASSFDYTGELFF
J: TRBJ2-1; V: TRBV6-5; size: .; D: .; DNA: TGTGCCAGCAGTTTACTCCGGATGAGTCCCAGGTCAATTCTCTTC; CDR3: CASSLLRMSPRSILF
J: TRBJ2-5; V: TRBV19; size: .; D: TRBD1; DNA: TGTGCCAGTAGTATCTACTACTCCAGGACAGGAAAGGAGACCCAGTACTTC; CDR3: CASSIYYSRTGKETQYF
J: TRBJ1-2; V: TRBV4-1; size: .; D: .; DNA: TGCGCCAGCAGCCAAGAGGCACAGCTCCCCCGGGGCTACACCTTC; CDR3: CASSQEAQLPRGYTF
J: TRBJ1-6; V: TRBV5-4; size: once; D: TRBD1; DNA: TGTGCCAGCAGCTCCCAGGGGGTTAATTCACCCCTCCACTTT; CDR3: CASSSQGVNSPLHF
J: TRBJ2-7; V: TRBV2; size: .; D: .; DNA: TGTGCCAGCAACAGAAACAGCTACGAGCAGTACTTC; CDR3: CASNRNSYEQYF
J: TRBJ1-5; V: TRBV19; size: .; D: .; DNA: TGTGCCAGTAGTACTGGTAAAAGGCCCCAGCATTTT; CDR3: CASSTGKRPQHF
J: TRBJ1-1; V: TRBV11-2; size: .; D: .; DNA: TGTGCCAGCAGCTTAGGGCCTGGGGCTGAAGCTTTCTTT; CDR3: CASSLGPGAEAFF
J: TRBJ1-2; V: TRBV18; size: .; D: .; DNA: TGTGCCAGCTCACCAAGTCCGGCAGGAGGCTATGGCTACACCTTC; CDR3: CASSPSPAGGYGYTF
J: TRBJ2-1; V: TRBV11-1; size: .; D: TRBD1; DNA: TGTGCCAGCACCCCTCTACAGGGGGATAGAGGTGAGCAGTTCTTC; CDR3: CASTPLQGDRGEQFF
J: TRBJ2-1; V: TRBV5-1; size: few; D: .; DNA: TGCGCCAGCAGCTTGGGGGAGGTTTACAATGAGCAGTTCTTC; CDR3: CASSLGEVYNEQFF